The text below deals with one TCR beta chain. The target antigen is unknown. The data are from a study of T-cell memory formation after mild COVID-19. Barcoded TCR alpha and TCR beta cDNA libraries with UMIs came from 5'RACE using constant-segment primers. TCRdb recomputed calls from the 5' RACE reads with MiXCR, one row per CDR3 protein. The sample lists approximately 480,000 distinct CDR3 sequences, over 15% occurring once. General observations from the study: Contracting clones, day 15 to 85, had balanced CD4/CD8, and later expanders favored CD4+.

Germline-derived CDR1 and CDR2 are SEHNR and FQNEAQ (reference sequence). The CDR3 sequence is 13 residues long. Trimming took 4 bases from V and 4 from J, leaving 10 bases between them. This receptor was taken from an adult woman who had mild COVID-19 (a few samples of this study predate the infection). Cell type and time point are not known. Sequencing was done on a sample of PBMCs or a T cell subset sorted from them (not recorded which). The genes are TRBV7-9 and TRBJ1-2; D gene uncertain. For the CDR3, the DNA is TGTGCCAGCAGCTCCCACGTCAGCTATGGCTACACCTTC. This sequence encodes CASSSHVSYGYTF.